These 5 T cell receptor beta chains originate from one sample sequenced in a study of blood T cell repertoires in COVID-19. The data were produced by immunoSEQ multiplex PCR, yet TCRdb's version contains in-frame clones alone and is incomplete. This table holds 200,000 to 250,000 clones, 75% to 85% found once. Sequencing was performed on peripheral blood. Receptor source: a woman in her 70s with COVID-19, enrolled during active disease.

The rearrangement links TRBV18 to TRBJ1-1; no reliable D call. V lost 2 bases and J lost 4, with 8 bases in between. Germline CDR1 is KGHSH and CDR2 is LQKENI. This CDR3 has 13 amino acids. CDR3 coding DNA: TGTGCCAGCTCACCAACGGGTAGCACTGAAGCTTTCTTT. Translated, it gives CASSPTGSTEAFF.

J is TRBJ1-1 and V is TRBV29-1, with D tentatively TRBD1 (6 bases). This CDR3 is built from 13 residues. V lost 7 bases and J lost 2, with 14 bases in between. The germline CDR1 and CDR2 sequences are SQVTM and ANQGSEA. The CDR3 DNA sequence: TGCAGCGCCCCATTACAGGGAAACACTGAAGCTTTCTTT. Protein: CSAPLQGNTEAFF.

This chain connects TRBV9 to TRBJ2-5; D unresolved. V lost 2 bases, J lost 5 bases, and 16 bases lay in between. Looked up from germline, CDR1 is SGDLS and CDR2 is YYNGEE. The CDR3 runs to 15 residues. In nucleotides, the CDR3 is TGTGCCAGCAGCGTCCTCGGAGCTGTAACGGAGACCCAGTACTTC. Protein product: CASSVLGAVTETQYF.

The chain joins TRBV5-5 to TRBJ2-2; maybe TRBD1 (6 bases). Trimming left V 6 bases short and J 6 bases short, with 27 bases between. CDR1 SGHKS and CDR2 YYEKEE come from the germline V gene (reference sequence). The CDR3 covers 18 residues. In DNA, the CDR3 is TGTGCCAGCACCGTTACAGCTCCAGGGGACCCAAGAGCCGGGGAGCTGTTTTTT. Protein sequence: CASTVTAPGDPRAGELFF.

The V call is TRBV15, the J call TRBJ2-3; D gene unclear. V lost 1 base, J lost 1 base, and 9 bases lay in between. The CDR3 has 15 residues. Germline lookup yields CDR1 LNHNV and CDR2 YYDKDF (reference sequence). The CDR3 reads CATSRVLPRTDTQYF. In nucleotides, the CDR3 is TGTGCCACCAGCAGAGTCCTACCGCGCACAGATACGCAGTATTTT. Full variable domain (rest looked up from reference TRBV15 and TRBJ2-3): DAMVIQNPRYQVTQFGKPVTLSCSQTLNHNVMYWYQQKSSQAPKLLFHYYDKDFNNEADTPDNFQSRRPNTSFCFLDIRSPGLGDTAMYLCATSRVLPRTDTQYFGPGTRLTVL.